Sequencing of this TCR beta chain was carried out in a study of T cells in women clearing cervical HPV infection. Study background: Control women cleared a single incident HPV16 infection within 12 months.

General study points: Richness plus V gene abundances separated cases from controls with AUC about 0.87. T-cell numbers per sample were unknown and may explain richness differences.

A note on this clone: Its antigen remains unknown. The CDR3 extends 3 residues past the end of the read, so its final part is completed from the germline J gene.

The method was immunoSEQ multiplex PCR; TCRdb's version includes in-frame clones alone and lacks a portion of them. This table holds roughly 20,000 clones. The CDR3 loop spans 14 amino acids. Germline CDR1 and CDR2: LNHDA and SQIVND (reference sequence). V was pared by 3 bases and J by 5 bases, with 11 bases between. Dot-blot hybridization genotyped cervical HPV amplified with MY09/MY11 PCR. The sequenced sample was blood buffy coat. J is TRBJ2-4 and V is TRBV19, with TRBD1 as a possible D gene (6 bases). The TCR was taken from a woman between 18 and 69 years old with a cervical HPV16 infection that either progressed to CIN3+ or cleared (not recorded which). CDR3 DNA, as far as it was read: TGTGCCAGTAGTATGGGTGGGGGCGAAAACATT. Encoded protein: CASSMGGGENI. In full, the CDR3 is CASSMGGGENIQYF. The variable domain in full, with the rest retrieved from reference TRBV19 and TRBJ2-4, is DGGITQSPKYLFRKEGQNVTLSCEQNLNHDAMYWYRQDPGQGLRLIYYSQIVNDFQKGDIAEGYSVSREKKESFPLTVTSAQKNPTAFYLCASSMGGGENIQYFGAGTRLSVL.